What follows is one T cell receptor (beta chain) and its context. What antigen it recognizes has not been identified. Base qualities are not at hand, and no much larger clone is one base apart. The source of the sample is a study of shared clonotypes between healthy human individuals (dated by TCRdb to the early 2020s). Background on the whole study: A couple of women and a few men aged 18 to 49 years were included in the cohort. To estimate repertoire size and how much clonotypes are shared between individuals, the study performed deep sequencing of blood TCR repertoires from 4 to 6 healthy adults. Libraries were prepared and TCR repertoires were sequenced by different laboratories using diverse techniques, in order to increase sequencing depth and limit assay-specific biases. Each donor's leukapheresis produced roughly between about 0.8 and 10 billion PBMCs. Findings and caveats that apply to the study as a whole: Only blood was sampled, and tissue TCR repertoires likely differ from those in blood. The genetic and exposure-history diversity represented was limited by the small number of donors. Based on pairwise subsampling, the degree of clonotype sharing among donors was expected to be affected by sequencing depth.

Donors were healthy HIV-negative adults with no recently reported acute infections or vaccinations. Only Caucasian adults living in Nashville, Tennessee, USA were represented among the donors. In the unsorted samples, 90 million to 100 million PBMCs were counted, and genomic DNA was extracted using the QIAamp DNA Blood Mini kit. Blood was obtained by leukapheresis, after which PBMCs were separated by Ficoll-Histopaque density gradient centrifugation and cryopreserved in liquid nitrogen vapor phase. Using the deep immunoSEQ assay, TCR CDR3 regions were amplified from genomic DNA by multiplex PCR. Extracted genomic DNA from each cell subset was distributed evenly across all wells of several immunoSEQ 96-well plates, and each plate was treated as a replicate. For unsorted PBMC, 250 to 350 ng of genomic DNA, equivalent to about 30,000 T cell genomes, went into each replicate PCR. Genomic DNA from unsorted PBMC was sequenced over ten immunoSEQ deep assay plates. Purified libraries were measured with a Qubit 3.0 fluorometer, size-checked on a Bioanalyzer 2100, and measured again with the KAPA Library Quantification kit. Every immunoSEQ 96-well plate was sequenced on a separate single-read 150-cycle Illumina NextSeq 550 flow cell. In the original analysis: Because only junctional sequences without quality scores were contained in the immunoSEQ output, filtering matching that applied to full-length reads could not be performed. Sequences were annotated with PyIR, a Python wrapper for IgBLAST v1.9, using IMGT germline references to assign V/J genes and CDR3. Any read was removed if the V/J assignment was weak (E-value above 1e-6), the CDR3 was missing, or the read contained stop codons, out-of-frame junctions, or ambiguous translated residues. V3J clonotypes were defined as sequences sharing the same inferred V gene, J gene, and CDR3 amino acid sequence. The percentage overlap between two repertoires was calculated by dividing the number of shared unique clonotypes by the size of the smaller repertoire. Repertoire richness was assessed with RTK rarefaction, the Chao1 estimator, and Recon v2.1 estimates of unobserved clonotypes. As stored in TCRdb, this immuneACCESS dataset retains in-frame rearrangements with V and J assigned. A fraction of the clones does not appear; measured against another copy, unresolved V genes explain less than half of the discrepancy, and the remainder lacks a known reason. The D gene and trimming were derived from the DNA, and the V and J assignments and clone size from that table. The sample has roughly 500,000 clones on record, around 79% of them singletons. The top ten clones comprise roughly 13% of the sample.

The sample consisted of PBMCs. The sequence came from a woman aged 35 to 49 in good health. Some clones in this sample may be carry-over from other donors' samples.

The encoded CDR3 is CASSLGGHLGEAFF. Here is the DNA: TGTGCCAGCAGCTTAGGGGGACACCTAGGTGAAGCTTTCTTT. The V gene is TRBV7-2 and the J gene is TRBJ1-1, and TRBD1 may be the D gene, going by 6 matching bases. Including the terminal cysteine and phenylalanine, the CDR3 comprises 14 residues. Here the CDR3 DNA is all that survives: 42 bases in frame from base 1. CDR1 SGHTA and CDR2 FQGNSA are derived from the germline V gene. The junction carries 13 bases between V and J, which are trimmed by 1 base and 7 bases respectively.